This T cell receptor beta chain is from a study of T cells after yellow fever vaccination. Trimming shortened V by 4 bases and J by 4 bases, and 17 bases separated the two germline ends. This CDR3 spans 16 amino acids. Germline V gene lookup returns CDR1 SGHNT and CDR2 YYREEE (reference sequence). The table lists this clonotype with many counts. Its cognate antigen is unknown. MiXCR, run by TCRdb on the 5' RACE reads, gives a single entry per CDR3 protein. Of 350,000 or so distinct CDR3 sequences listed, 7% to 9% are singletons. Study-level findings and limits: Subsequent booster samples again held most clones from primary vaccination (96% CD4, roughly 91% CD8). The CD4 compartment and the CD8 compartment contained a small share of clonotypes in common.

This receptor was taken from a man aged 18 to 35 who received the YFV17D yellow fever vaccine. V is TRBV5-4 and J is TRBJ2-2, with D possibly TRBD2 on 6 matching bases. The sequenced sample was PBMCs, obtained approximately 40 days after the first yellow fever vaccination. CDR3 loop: CASSTKSSGSTGELFF. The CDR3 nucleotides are TGTGCCAGCAGCACCAAGAGTAGCGGAAGCACCGGGGAGCTGTTTTTT.